A single sample is the source of the 12 T cell receptor beta chains below, sequenced in a study of cytomegalovirus exposure and HLA in healthy donors. The PCR had 60 Vbeta and 13 Jbeta primers. Here immunoSEQ multiplex PCR was the method, and the copy in TCRdb shows in-frame clones only, minus some. The data show roughly 110,000 clones, with approximately 80% seen just once and approximately 23% held by the top ten. Sequenced material: PBMCs. The receptors here all came from a man aged 30 to 39 in good health and CMV-seropositive.

V gene TRBV5-1 combines with J gene TRBJ2-2; 7 bases are shared with TRBD2. V lost 7 bases to trimming and J lost 3 bases; unmatched junction nucleotides: 12. Germline V gene lookup returns CDR1 SGHRS and CDR2 YFSETQ. CDR3 length equals 16 residues. CDR3 DNA: TGCGCCAGCCACCGACCGGCTAGCGGCTACACCGGGGAGCTGTTTTTT. It yields the protein CASHRPASGYTGELFF.

The genes are TRBV11-2 and TRBJ2-5; D is uncertain. The germline CDR1 and CDR2 sequences are SGHAT and FQNNGV. The V end was cut by 4 bases, the J end by 1 base, with 16 bases between. This CDR3 spans 16 amino acids. Written as DNA, the CDR3 is TGTGCCAGCAGCTCCCCCATCCTGGCGGCCCAAGAGACCCAGTACTTC. It codes for CASSSPILAAQETQYF.

The chain couples TRBV5-1 to TRBJ2-6; 11 bases are shared with TRBD1. This CDR3 has 17 residues. The V gene's germline CDR1 is SGHRS and CDR2 YFSETQ. With 5 bases clipped from V and 0 bases from J, the junction kept 4 bases outside the gene matches. The CDR3 sequence: CASSSGTGGSGANVLTF. Written as DNA, the CDR3 is TGCGCCAGCAGTTCCGGGACAGGGGGCTCTGGGGCCAACGTCCTGACTTTC.

The chain employs TRBV5-1 and TRBJ2-7; possible D gene TRBD2, 6 bases. With the DNA end fitting TRBJ2-5 better, the J assignment may be wrong. The CDR3 runs to 13 residues. The germline V gene encodes CDR1 SGHRS and CDR2 YFSETQ. In DNA, the CDR3 is TGCGCCAGCAGCCGAACGGGGGAAGAGACCCAGTACTTC. Translation gives CASSRTGEETQYF.

The V call is TRBV5-1, the J call TRBJ1-5; TRBD1 matches 7 bases. The V gene end was trimmed by 0 bases and the J gene end by 0 bases; junction bases not matched to a gene: 6. Per germline, CDR1 SGHRS and CDR2 YFSETQ. The CDR3 is 17 amino acids. The CDR3 region is CASSLVLTGHSNQPQHF. The CDR3, as DNA: TGCGCCAGCAGCTTGGTTTTGACAGGGCATAGCAATCAGCCCCAGCATTTT.

CDR3 amino acids: CASSPTPGGGMNTEAFF. Here the CDR3 DNA reads TGTGCCAGCAGCCCGACCCCCGGGGGGGGAATGAACACTGAAGCTTTCTTT. The rearrangement uses TRBV5-4 and TRBJ1-1, with D maybe TRBD1 (5 bases). Looked up from germline, CDR1 is SGHNT and CDR2 is YYREEE (reference sequence). The CDR3 totals 17 residues. Trimming pared 4 bases from V and 0 bases from J, leaving 19 bases between.

This chain joins TRBV9 and TRBJ1-3; D remains unclear. The germline CDR1 and CDR2 sequences are SGDLS and YYNGEE. Trimming removed 4 bases at V and 2 bases at J, with 16 bases between. The CDR3 has 16 amino acids. The CDR3 loop reads CASSPAVRGTGNTIYF. CDR3 DNA: TGTGCCAGCAGCCCGGCCGTCCGAGGGACTGGAAACACCATATATTTT.

J is TRBJ2-7 and V is TRBV27; TRBD1 matches at 8 bases. The CDR3 loop spans 13 amino acids. V was clipped by 10 bases and J by 2 bases; unmatched bases: 7. The germline V gene encodes CDR1 MNHEY and CDR2 SMNVEV (reference sequence). The CDR3: CAIRQGPAYEQYF. In DNA, the CDR3 is TGTGCCATACGACAGGGGCCCGCCTACGAGCAGTACTTC.

The chain combines TRBV19 with TRBJ1-1, with unresolved D. Germline CDR1 LNHDA, CDR2 SQIVND (reference sequence). The CDR3 is 14 amino acids. V was cut by 5 bases and J by 0 bases, with 10 bases left in between. The CDR3 DNA reads TGTGCCAGTAGTTGGCGGGCGATGAACACTGAAGCTTTCTTT. It codes for CASSWRAMNTEAFF. The variable domain in full, with the rest retrieved from reference TRBV19 and TRBJ1-1, is DGGITQSPKYLFRKEGQNVTLSCEQNLNHDAMYWYRQDPGQGLRLIYYSQIVNDFQKGDIAEGYSVSREKKESFPLTVTSAQKNPTAFYLCASSWRAMNTEAFFGQGTRLTVV.

The chain joins TRBV6-5 to TRBJ1-2; D might be TRBD1 (5 bases). The CDR3 sequence is 14 residues long. Germline lookup yields CDR1 MNHEY and CDR2 SVGAGI. The V end lost 2 bases, the J end lost 3 bases, and 10 bases lay between the germline ends. CDR3 amino acids: CASSYGGGDYGYTF. For the CDR3, the DNA is TGTGCCAGCAGTTACGGGGGAGGGGACTATGGCTACACCTTC.

This rearrangement joins TRBV5-1 to TRBJ2-5; the match to TRBD1 covers 9 bases. The DNA end favors TRBJ2-7, so the J call may be wrong. CDR1 is SGHRS, CDR2 YFSETQ, per germline. The CDR3 extends over 14 amino acids. Written as DNA, the CDR3 is TGCGCCAGCAGCTCCTCCGGGACAGGGAACGAGCAGTACTTC. Amino acid sequence: CASSSSGTGNEQYF.

V and J are TRBV18 and TRBJ1-1, with D tentatively TRBD1 (6 bases). Germline CDR1 is KGHSH and CDR2 is LQKENI. V was shortened by 2 bases and J by 3 bases, with 10 bases between the two germline ends. The CDR3 spans 14 residues. The CDR3: CASSPEGVDTEAFF. As DNA, the CDR3 is TGTGCCAGCTCACCAGAGGGGGTTGACACTGAAGCTTTCTTT.